Listed below are T cell receptor beta chains from one sample, sequenced in a study of human T cells and chemical hapten exposure. TCRdb used MiXCR to reprocess the RACE reads, holding one entry per CDR3 protein. The table has 40,000 or so distinct CDR3 sequences, 3.5% to 4% seen once. This specimen was whole blood, taken in connection with sensitization to the hapten diphenylcyclopropenone (DPC). These receptors originate from a man aged 45-65 years with alopecia areata. Some clones in this sample may be carry-over from other donors' samples. Each CDR3 is given with its conserved first and last residue. A D gene is named only where the DNA matches it firmly. Not every row has a clone size; where given, it reads once, few, many or a size class.

TRBJ2-6 few TRBV5-1 . TGCGCCAGCAGCTTTGAATACAGGGCTGGGGCCAACGTCCTGACTTTC CASSFEYRAGANVLTF
TRBJ1-4 . TRBV2 TRBD1 TGTGCCAGCAGTTTGGGACAGGGAGATGAAAAACTGTTTTTT CASSLGQGDEKLFF
TRBJ1-1 many TRBV30 TRBD1 TGTGCCTGGATGGGACAGAGCTTTAACACTGAAGCTTTCTTT CAWMGQSFNTEAFF
TRBJ2-7 . TRBV30 TRBD1 TGTGCCTGGAGTGGGACAGGGGTCGGGGAGCAGTACTTC CAWSGTGVGEQYF
TRBJ2-3 many TRBV20-1 TRBD2 TGCAGTGCTAGCCCCCCCGCGGGCCTAGCGGGAGATCCAGATACGCAGTATTTT CSASPPAGLAGDPDTQYF
TRBJ1-1 many TRBV27 . TGTGCCAGCAGTTTACTCCCAGGGAGGGTCTTT CASSLLPGRVF
TRBJ2-6 many TRBV4-1 TRBD2 TGCGCCAGCAGCCAAGGGATCCGGCTAGCGGGAAGAGGGGCTGGGGCCAACGTCCTGACTTTC CASSQGIRLAGRGAGANVLTF
TRBJ1-1 many TRBV20-1 TRBD1 TGCAGTGCTCCGACAGGGGGAGGCACTGAAGCTTTCTTT CSAPTGGGTEAFF
TRBJ2-2 many TRBV29-1 . TGCAGCGTTGTTGGAGACAGTCACACCGGGGAGCTGTTTTTT CSVVGDSHTGELFF
TRBJ2-1 . TRBV6-2/TRBV6-3 TRBD2 TGTGCCAGCAGCCCCGGGACTAGCGGGAGCAATGAGCAGTTCTTC CASSPGTSGSNEQFF
TRBJ1-3 few TRBV7-2 . TGTGCCAGCAGCTTAGCTGGGAGGGTTGGAAACACCATATATTTT CASSLAGRVGNTIYF
TRBJ2-5 many TRBV24-1 TRBD1 TGTGCCACCAGTGACTGGACAGGTACCCAAGAGACCCAGTACTTC CATSDWTGTQETQYF
TRBJ2-2 many TRBV6-1 TRBD2 TGTGCCAGCAGGGGGGGGACCGGGGAGCTGTTTTTT CASRGGTGELFF
TRBJ1-2 many TRBV6-1 . TGTGCCAGCACCGACCAACTGAAGGCCCCTGGCTACACCTTC CASTDQLKAPGYTF
TRBJ2-1 few TRBV27 . TGTGCCAGCAGTTTATCGAACCAGCTCCATGAGCAGTTCTTC CASSLSNQLHEQFF
TRBJ2-3 many TRBV13 . TGTGCCAGTGGGTGGGATACGCAGTATTTT CASGWDTQYF
TRBJ2-5 . TRBV5-4 TRBD1 TGTGCCAGCAGCCAACTGGGACAGGGGAGAGCAGAGACCCAGTACTTC CASSQLGQGRAETQYF
TRBJ2-7 many TRBV20-1 TRBD1 TGCAGTGCTAGAAATACAGGGGCCGCTAGTTACGAGCAGTACTTC CSARNTGAASYEQYF
TRBJ2-2 many TRBV7-2 TRBD1 TGTGCCAGCAGCTGGGACAGAACGAACACCGGGGAGCTGTTTTTT CASSWDRTNTGELFF
TRBJ2-2 many TRBV19 TRBD2 TGTGCCAGTAGTATCAGACTAGCGGGAGAGAGCACCGGGGAGCTGTTTTTT CASSIRLAGESTGELFF
TRBJ2-1 many TRBV20-1 . TGCAGTGCTCGTAGTTCTCCCGTTTCGGAGCAGTTCTTC CSARSSPVSEQFF
TRBJ1-2 many TRBV2 TRBD1 TGTGCCAGCAGTGAGCTAAGGACAGGGGACGGCTACACCTTC CASSELRTGDGYTF
TRBJ2-4 many TRBV7-2 TRBD1 TGTGCCAGCAGCTTAGGAGTCCGGGACAGGGTCGGCTTC CASSLGVRDRVGF
TRBJ2-7 few TRBV10-3 . TGTGCCATCAATAGGGAGCGACTCTACGAGCAGTACTTC CAINRERLYEQYF
TRBJ2-1 few TRBV6-5 TRBD2 TGTGCCAGCAGTTACTCCAAACTAGCGGGAGAGCAGTTCTTC CASSYSKLAGEQFF
TRBJ2-1 many TRBV29-1 . TGCAGCGTTGAAGGCACAGGCACAAACTACAATGAGCAGTTCTTC CSVEGTGTNYNEQFF
TRBJ2-2 . TRBV14 TRBD1 TGTGCCAGCAGACCCTCGGGACAGGGTGGCACCGGGGAGCTGTTTTTT CASRPSGQGGTGELFF
TRBJ2-4 many TRBV7-2 TRBD2 TGTGCCAGCAGCCTCCGGACTAGCGGAGTAGCCAAAAACATTCAGTACTTC CASSLRTSGVAKNIQYF
TRBJ1-6 many TRBV10-3 TRBD1 TGTGCCATCAGTGCGGGACAGGGGTCGTATGGGAGAAATTCACCCCTCCACTTT CAISAGQGSYGRNSPLHF
TRBJ2-7 many TRBV19 TRBD1 TGTGCCAGTAGTACGACAGGGGGCCTTTACGAGCAGTACTTC CASSTTGGLYEQYF
TRBJ1-1 many TRBV29-1 TRBD1 TGCAGCGTCAAACAGGGGTGGAACACTGAAGCTTTCTTT CSVKQGWNTEAFF
TRBJ1-1 many TRBV28 . TGTGCCAGCAGCGGACAGAACACTGAAGCTTTCTTT CASSGQNTEAFF
TRBJ1-3 many TRBV25-1 TRBD1 TGTGCCAGTCTCGGGACAGGGATAACTGGAAACACCATATATTTT CASLGTGITGNTIYF
TRBJ2-7 medium-sized TRBV7-8 . TGTGCCAGCAGCTTCGGACAGGGAGGGGCCGAGCAGTACTTC CASSFGQGGAEQYF
TRBJ2-3 many TRBV6-5 . TGTGCCAGCCTAGGCCCGGCAGATACGCAGTATTTT CASLGPADTQYF
TRBJ2-6 many TRBV7-2 . TGTGCCAGCAGCTTTAGTCCCGGGGCCAACGTCCTGACTTTC CASSFSPGANVLTF
TRBJ1-4 many TRBV6-5 TRBD1 TGTGCCAGCAGAAAAATACAGGGGGATGAAAAACTGTTTTTT CASRKIQGDEKLFF
TRBJ1-6 many TRBV20-1 . TGCAGTGCTAGGGCAGCTCATAATTCACCCCTCCACTTT CSARAAHNSPLHF
TRBJ2-3 many TRBV6-5 . TGTGCCAGCAGTTACTCTAGCACAGATACGCAGTATTTT CASSYSSTDTQYF
TRBJ1-2 many TRBV12-3/TRBV12-4 TRBD1 TGTGCCAGCAGTTTACAGGGGGCTGACTATGGCTACACCTTC CASSLQGADYGYTF
TRBJ2-1 many TRBV6-2/TRBV6-3 . TGTGCCAGCAGTCACAGGACCAATGAGCAGTTCTTC CASSHRTNEQFF
TRBJ2-7 many TRBV9 . TGTGCCAGCAGCGTAGGCCCCCGTCCAGGGTCCTACGAGCAGTACTTC CASSVGPRPGSYEQYF
TRBJ2-5 many TRBV29-1 . TGCAGCGTTGTTAGGGGGTCTGAGACCCAGTACTTC CSVVRGSETQYF
TRBJ2-1 many TRBV4-1 TRBD2 TGCGCCAGCAGCCAGGTTACTAGCGGGGGACACAATGAGCAGTTCTTC CASSQVTSGGHNEQFF
TRBJ2-2 many TRBV12-3/TRBV12-4 . TGTGCCAGCAGTTTTGGGGGTAGCACCGGGGAGCTGTTTTTT CASSFGGSTGELFF
TRBJ1-2 . TRBV11-2 TRBD1 TGTGCCAGCAGCCTGGGGGACAGACCCTATGGCTACACCTTC CASSLGDRPYGYTF
TRBJ2-7 many TRBV29-1 TRBD2 TGCAGCGTCCTTAGCGGGAGTTACGAGCAGTACTTC CSVLSGSYEQYF
TRBJ2-7 many TRBV10-2 . TGCGCCACTCAGGCCGGAGGGCAGTACTTC CATQAGGQYF
TRBJ2-7 many TRBV25-1 . TGTGCCAGCAGTGACCATTCGAACACCCTCTCCTACGAGCAGTACTTC CASSDHSNTLSYEQYF